The 25 T cell receptor beta chains reported below all come from one sample, sequenced in a study of regulatory T cells in long-lasting Graves disease. Researchers made TCR beta libraries by using iRepertoire HTBI primers and running Arm-PCR on CDR3 regions. TCRdb independently ran MiXCR on the multiplex PCR reads; one entry per CDR3 protein. The sample has around 500,000 distinct CDR3 sequences; roughly a sixth are singletons. Time point in this sample: newly diagnosed GD, antithyroid drugs for less than 3 months. From PBMCs, RNA was extracted and then used to make the TCR library. This sample also appeared in a second study, on T cells in Graves' hyperthyroidism and ophthalmopathy.

The starting material was peripheral blood mononuclear cells (PBMCs), obtained at new diagnosis, from a patient treated with antithyroid drugs. The receptors stem from a woman aged 40-65 years with Graves disease.

This clonotype appeared many times. The J gene is TRBJ2-1, the V gene TRBV5-1; TRBD2 might be the D (6 bases). CDR3 length: 15 residues. Between the trimmed V and J ends, which lost 3 bases and 0 bases, there was a span of 10 bases. The germline gives CDR1 SGHRS, CDR2 YFSETQ. The DNA of the CDR3 is TGCGCCAGCAGCTCCACTAGCATCTCCTACAATGAGCAGTTCTTC. It yields the protein CASSSTSISYNEQFF.

This clonotype was observed at least ten times. V usage is TRBV6-2 or TRBV6-3 and J usage is TRBJ2-7; maybe TRBD2 (6 bases). This CDR3 contains 16 residues. Trimming cost V 3 bases and J 0 bases, with 15 bases left between them. Germline lookup yields CDR1 MNHEY and CDR2 SVGEGT. The CDR3 nucleotides are TGTGCCAGCAGTTATATCGGGGGAATGAGCTCCTACGAGCAGTACTTC. It is translated as CASSYIGGMSSYEQYF.

This clonotype was observed a few times. The rearrangement links TRBV5-8 to TRBJ1-1, with D tentatively TRBD1 (5 bases). V was trimmed by 3 bases and J by 6 bases, leaving 12 bases between them. The CDR3 contains 13 residues. CDR1 is SGHTS and CDR2 is YDEGEE in the germline V gene. DNA of the CDR3: TGTGCCAGCAGCTACTCAGGGTTGGCTGAAGCTTTCTTT. Amino acids: CASSYSGLAEAFF.

This clonotype was counted only a few times. The rearrangement uses TRBV3-1 and TRBJ2-1; TRBD2 aligns across 12 bases. CDR1 and CDR2 from the germline V gene are LGHDT and YNNKEL (reference sequence). The CDR3 covers 14 residues. The trim removed 2 bases at V and 10 bases at J, leaving 3 bases unmatched. The CDR3 sequence: CASSQSGTSGEQFF. CDR3 bases: TGTGCCAGCAGCCAATCCGGGACTAGCGGGGAGCAGTTCTTC.

A few counts support this clonotype. The rearrangement joins TRBV14 to TRBJ2-7; D is possibly TRBD2 (5 bases). Trimming pared 4 bases from V and 0 bases from J, leaving 10 bases between. CDR1 and CDR2 (germline): SGHDN, FVKESK. The CDR3 is 14 amino acids. CDR3 coding DNA: TGTGCCAGCAGCCGAGGGCCGGTCTCCTACGAGCAGTACTTC. Amino acid sequence: CASSRGPVSYEQYF.

This clonotype has just one count. The rearrangement uses TRBV12-3 or TRBV12-4 and TRBJ2-2; D is possibly TRBD2 (6 bases). This CDR3 region has 16 residues. V was trimmed by 1 base and J by 2 bases, leaving 11 bases between them. The CDR3: CASSLGGTPNTGELFF. The CDR3 bases are TGTGCCAGCAGTTTAGGCGGGACTCCCAACACCGGGGAGCTGTTTTTT.

This clonotype was detected many times. The chain links TRBV12-3 or TRBV12-4 to TRBJ1-6; D remains ambiguous. With 5 bases removed from V and 10 bases from J, the gap between germline ends came to 15 bases. The CDR3 is made up of 14 amino acids. The CDR3 DNA is TGTGCCAGCAGTCTTGAGGGTTTGAGGTCACCCCTCCACTTT. Translation: CASSLEGLRSPLHF.

J is TRBJ1-2 and V is TRBV25-1; 7 bases are a match to TRBD1. The CDR3 length is 13 residues. V lost 7 bases and J lost 4; bases outside the gene matches: 6. Germline V gene data show CDR1 as MGHDK and CDR2 as SYGVNS. The chain's CDR3 is CASTPRDSYGYTF. In nucleotides, the CDR3 is TGTGCCAGCACCCCCCGGGACAGCTATGGCTACACCTTC.

V and J are TRBV20-1 and TRBJ1-6; D call uncertain. CDR1 and CDR2 (germline): DFQATT, SNEGSKA (reference sequence). The CDR3 spans 14 residues. Trimming removed 1 base at V and 7 bases at J, with 11 bases between. The CDR3 DNA reads TGCAGTGCTAGAGGCTCGGCAGCGAATTCACCCCTCCACTTT. Protein: CSARGSAANSPLHF.

The chain is built from TRBV19 and TRBJ1-1; D is unclear. The CDR3 runs to 14 residues. Germline V gives CDR1 LNHDA, CDR2 SQIVND (reference sequence). V lost 1 base and J lost 2, with 8 bases in between. The CDR3 nucleotides read TGTGCCAGTAGTATAGGGCACGGCAACACTGAAGCTTTCTTT. This translates into CASSIGHGNTEAFF.

The chain joins TRBV5-1 to TRBJ2-7; 11 bases line up with TRBD1. CDR1 is SGHRS, CDR2 YFSETQ, per germline. This CDR3 is built from 15 residues. The ends lost 4 bases at V and 3 bases at J; junction bases unmatched: 6. The CDR3 DNA reads TGCGCCAGCAGCGCTGGACAGGGGGCCATCTACGAGCAGTACTTC. Its translation: CASSAGQGAIYEQYF.

J is TRBJ2-2 and V is TRBV19, with D perhaps TRBD1 or TRBD2 (5 bases each). The germline gives CDR1 LNHDA, CDR2 SQIVND (reference sequence). This CDR3 has 15 residues. The ends were cut back, 7 bases at V and 4 bases at J, with 16 bases in the middle. CDR3 coding DNA: TGTGCCAGTACTACCGGGACCCGAGGCACCGGGGAGCTGTTTTTT. Encoded protein: CASTTGTRGTGELFF.

This clonotype showed up many times. The chain recombines TRBV18 with TRBJ1-1; possible D gene TRBD1, 5 bases. This CDR3 comprises 15 residues. V gave up 5 bases and J gave up 5 bases, with 18 bases separating them. Germline lookup yields CDR1 KGHSH and CDR2 LQKENI. CDR3 DNA: TGTGCCAGCTCAGGGTACCAGGGTGCCTATACTGAAGCTTTCTTT. It is translated as CASSGYQGAYTEAFF. The full variable domain, its missing parts supplied by reference TRBV18 and TRBJ1-1, is NAGVMQNPRHLVRRRGQEARLRCSPMKGHSHVYWYRQLPEEGLKFMVYLQKENIIDESGMPKERFSAEFPKEGPSILRIQQVVRGDSAAYFCASSGYQGAYTEAFFGQGTRLTVV.

This clonotype was counted ten times or more. Compared with germline, one end of the junction differs, possibly owing to a read error. The chain couples TRBV12-3 or TRBV12-4 to TRBJ2-7, with D perhaps TRBD1 or TRBD2 (5 bases each). The CDR3 is 13 residues long. The CDR3 reads CASSPAGADSASF. CDR3 nucleotides: TGTGCCAGCAGTCCAGCCGGGGCCGACAGTGCATCCTTC.

The table lists this clonotype with many counts. The chain recombines TRBV12-3 or TRBV12-4 with TRBJ1-2; D is unresolved. The ends were cut back, 5 bases at V and 8 bases at J, with 12 bases in the middle. The CDR3 totals 12 residues. The CDR3 nucleotides read TGTGCCAGCAGTCCCGAGACGCGAGGCTACACCTTC. The encoded protein is CASSPETRGYTF.

This clonotype was seen repeatedly, ten times or more. The chain has TRBV5-1 and TRBJ2-1, with TRBD1 matching 8 bases. In germline, CDR1 is SGHRS, CDR2 YFSETQ. This CDR3 spans 15 amino acids. Unmatched junction bases numbered 7, after V lost 1 base and J lost 7 bases. The CDR3 here is CASSLWSGGENEQFF. In DNA form, the CDR3 reads TGCGCCAGCAGCTTGTGGTCAGGGGGCGAGAATGAGCAGTTCTTC.

This clonotype was found many times. The genes are TRBV6-5 and TRBJ2-2; D unresolved. The CDR3 extends over 13 amino acids. The germline CDR1 and CDR2 sequences are MNHEY and SVGAGI. The germline V and J ends were trimmed by 3 bases and 6 bases, with 8 bases remaining between them. Written as DNA, the CDR3 is TGTGCCAGCAGTTATTTAAAGGCCGGGGAGCTGTTTTTT. Translation: CASSYLKAGELFF.

The chain couples TRBV5-1 to TRBJ2-3; 8 bases agree with TRBD2. With 0 bases clipped from V and 0 bases from J, the junction kept 3 bases outside the gene matches. Germline CDR1 SGHRS, CDR2 YFSETQ. The CDR3 is 16 amino acids. The CDR3 region is CASSLVSGGSTDTQYF. The CDR3 bases are TGCGCCAGCAGCTTGGTGAGCGGGGGCAGCACAGATACGCAGTATTTT.

This clonotype was counted a few times. V is TRBV20-1 and J is TRBJ2-7; 15 bases are shared with TRBD2. J lost 4 bases, V lost 5 bases, and 9 bases had no gene match. This CDR3 has 16 amino acids. CDR1 DFQATT and CDR2 SNEGSKA come from the germline V gene (reference sequence). The CDR3 nucleotides are TGCAGTGCTGGAGGGACTAGCGGGGGGTCTGGTTACGAGCAGTACTTC. Protein: CSAGGTSGGSGYEQYF.

This clonotype was observed many times. The V and J genes are TRBV18 and TRBJ1-1, with TRBD1 as a possible D gene (5 bases). Germline CDR1 KGHSH, CDR2 LQKENI. V was trimmed by 8 bases and J by 8 bases, leaving 18 bases between them. The CDR3 length is 13 residues. The CDR3 spells CASSPREGSEAFF. In DNA, the CDR3 is TGTGCCAGCAGTCCCCGTGAGGGGTCGGAAGCTTTCTTT. Looking up the rest from reference TRBV18 and TRBJ1-1 gives the full variable domain: NAGVMQNPRHLVRRRGQEARLRCSPMKGHSHVYWYRQLPEEGLKFMVYLQKENIIDESGMPKERFSAEFPKEGPSILRIQQVVRGDSAAYFCASSPREGSEAFFGQGTRLTVV.

This clonotype was recorded once. This rearrangement joins TRBV7-9 to TRBJ1-3; no definite D call. The germline gives CDR1 SEHNR, CDR2 FQNEAQ (reference sequence). With 8 bases removed from V and 1 base from J, the gap between germline ends came to 9 bases. This CDR3 region has 13 residues. The CDR3 loop reads CASSDGSGNTIYF. In DNA form, the CDR3 reads TGTGCCAGCTCTGACGGGTCTGGAAACACCATATATTTT.

This clonotype was found many times. This chain links TRBV2 with TRBJ2-7, with D possibly being TRBD1 or TRBD2 (5 bases each). Trimming shortened V by 5 bases and J by 0 bases, and 17 bases separated the two germline ends. This CDR3 contains 16 residues. Per the germline V gene, CDR1 is SNHLY and CDR2 is FYNNEI. The DNA of the CDR3 is TGTGCCAGCAGTAAGCTCCGGGACCCCAGCTCCTACGAGCAGTACTTC. It codes for CASSKLRDPSSYEQYF.

Concerning this clonotype: Just one base apart from a much larger clone, this may be a read error. V and J are TRBV12-3 or TRBV12-4 and TRBJ2-1, with unresolved D. Deletions cut 5 bases from V and 5 bases from J, with 16 bases between. The CDR3 consists of 15 residues. CDR3 nucleotides: TGTGCCAGCAGTCAATACACCGGTGTGGACAATGAGCAGTTCTTC. This gives the protein CASSQYTGVDNEQFF.

This clonotype has just a few counts. V usage is TRBV5-6 and J usage is TRBJ1-2; D is perhaps TRBD1 (6 bases). V was cut by 2 bases and J by 6 bases, with 11 bases left in between. In germline, CDR1 is SGHDT, CDR2 YYEEEE. The CDR3 contains 13 residues. The CDR3 bases are TGTGCCAGCAGCTTCATGGCAGGGGATGGCTACACCTTC. Amino acid sequence: CASSFMAGDGYTF.

This clonotype was seen a few times. This CDR3 reads CASSQESFGNEQFF. In DNA, the CDR3 is TGTGCCAGCAGCCAAGAGTCGTTCGGCAATGAGCAGTTCTTC. The chain carries TRBV4-2 and TRBJ2-1; no clear D gene. V shed 0 bases and J shed 6 bases, with 9 bases lying between them. This CDR3 is 14 amino acids long. Germline values: CDR1 LGHNA, CDR2 YNFKEQ.